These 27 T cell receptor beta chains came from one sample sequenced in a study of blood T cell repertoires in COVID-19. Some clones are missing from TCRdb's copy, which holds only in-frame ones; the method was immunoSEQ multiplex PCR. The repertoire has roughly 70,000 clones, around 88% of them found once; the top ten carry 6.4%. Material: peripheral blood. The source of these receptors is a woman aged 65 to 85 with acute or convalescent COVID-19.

CDR3 nucleotides: TGTGCCAGTAGCGGGGAGCCCCGGGAGCCCCAGCATTTT. Protein sequence: CASSGEPREPQHF. The gene calls are TRBV19 and TRBJ1-5, with D hard to call. The CDR3 runs to 13 residues. V was pared by 6 bases and J by 8 bases, with 14 bases between. Per the germline V gene, CDR1 is LNHDA and CDR2 is SQIVND (reference sequence). The whole variable domain, filled in from reference TRBV19 and TRBJ1-5, reads DGGITQSPKYLFRKEGQNVTLSCEQNLNHDAMYWYRQDPGQGLRLIYYSQIVNDFQKGDIAEGYSVSREKKESFPLTVTSAQKNPTAFYLCASSGEPREPQHFGDGTRLSIL.

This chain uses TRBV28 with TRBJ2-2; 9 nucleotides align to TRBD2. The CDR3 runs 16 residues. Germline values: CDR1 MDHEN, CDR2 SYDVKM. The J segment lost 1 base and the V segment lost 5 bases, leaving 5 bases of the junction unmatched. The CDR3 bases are TGTGCCAGCAGTACCCTAGCGGGATGGAACACCGGGGAGCTGTTTTTT. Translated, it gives CASSTLAGWNTGELFF.

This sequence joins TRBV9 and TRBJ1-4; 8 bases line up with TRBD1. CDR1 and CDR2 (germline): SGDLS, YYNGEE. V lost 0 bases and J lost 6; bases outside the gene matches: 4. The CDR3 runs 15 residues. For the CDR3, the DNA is TGTGCCAGCAGCGTAGCGGACAGGGATTATGAAAAACTGTTTTTT. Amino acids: CASSVADRDYEKLFF.

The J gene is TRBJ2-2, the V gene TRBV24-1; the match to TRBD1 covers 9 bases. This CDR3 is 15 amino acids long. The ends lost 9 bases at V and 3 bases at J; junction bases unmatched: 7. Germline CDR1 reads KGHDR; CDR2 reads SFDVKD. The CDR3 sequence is CATGGQGEDTGELFF. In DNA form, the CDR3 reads TGTGCCACCGGGGGACAGGGCGAAGACACCGGGGAGCTGTTTTTT.

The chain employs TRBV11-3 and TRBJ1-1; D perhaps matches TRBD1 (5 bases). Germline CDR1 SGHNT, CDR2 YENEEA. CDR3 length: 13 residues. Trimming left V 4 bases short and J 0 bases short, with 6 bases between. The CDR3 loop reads CASSSRVNTEAFF. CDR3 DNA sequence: TGTGCCAGCAGCTCCAGGGTGAACACTGAAGCTTTCTTT.

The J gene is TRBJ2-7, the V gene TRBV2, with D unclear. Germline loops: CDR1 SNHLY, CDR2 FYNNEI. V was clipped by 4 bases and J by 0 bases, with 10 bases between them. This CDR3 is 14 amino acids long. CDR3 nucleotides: TGTGCCAGCAGTGGGTCCCAGTTCTCCTACGAGCAGTACTTC. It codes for CASSGSQFSYEQYF.

The CDR3 sequence is CASSFEPGFHYGYTF. In DNA form, the CDR3 reads TGTGCCAGCAGTTTTGAGCCAGGGTTCCACTATGGCTACACCTTC. V gene TRBV27 combines with J gene TRBJ1-2; D might be TRBD1 (5 bases). The CDR3 has 15 amino acids. Germline V gene sequence: CDR1 MNHEY, CDR2 SMNVEV (reference sequence). V dropped 3 bases and J dropped 3 bases, with 14 bases sitting between them.

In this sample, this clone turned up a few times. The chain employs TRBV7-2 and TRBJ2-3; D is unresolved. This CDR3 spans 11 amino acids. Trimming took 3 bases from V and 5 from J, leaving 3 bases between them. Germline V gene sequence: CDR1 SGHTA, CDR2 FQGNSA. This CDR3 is CASSFLDTQYF. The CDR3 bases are TGTGCCAGCAGCTTCTTAGATACGCAGTATTTT.

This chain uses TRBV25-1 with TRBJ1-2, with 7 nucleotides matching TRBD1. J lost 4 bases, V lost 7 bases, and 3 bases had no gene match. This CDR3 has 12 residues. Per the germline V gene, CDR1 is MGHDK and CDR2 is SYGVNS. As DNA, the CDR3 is TGTGCCAGCATGGGACAGTCCTATGGCTACACCTTC. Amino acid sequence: CASMGQSYGYTF.

CDR3 sequence reads: CASSKVGHREKNIQYF. CDR3 in DNA: TGTGCCAGCAGCAAAGTCGGACATCGGGAGAAAAACATTCAGTACTTC. The chain combines TRBV21-1 with TRBJ2-4; the DNA was not used to check the table's D call, TRBD2. TRBV21-1 is reported as a pseudogene. This CDR3 is built from 16 residues.

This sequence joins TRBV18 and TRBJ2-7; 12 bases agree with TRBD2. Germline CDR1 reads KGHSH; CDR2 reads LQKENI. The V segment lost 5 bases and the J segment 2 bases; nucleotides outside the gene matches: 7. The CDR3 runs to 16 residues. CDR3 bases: TGTGCCAGCTCAGTGACTAGCGGGGGCTACGCCTACGAGCAGTACTTC. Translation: CASSVTSGGYAYEQYF.

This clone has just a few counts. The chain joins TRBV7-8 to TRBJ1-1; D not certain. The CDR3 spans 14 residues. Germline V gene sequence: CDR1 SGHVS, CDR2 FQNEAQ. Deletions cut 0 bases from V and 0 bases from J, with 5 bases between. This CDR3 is CASSLALMNTEAFF. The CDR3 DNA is TGTGCCAGCAGCTTAGCACTGATGAACACTGAAGCTTTCTTT. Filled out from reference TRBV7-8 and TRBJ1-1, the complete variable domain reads GAGVSQSPRYKVAKRGQDVALRCDPISGHVSLFWYQQALGQGPEFLTYFQNEAQLDKSGLPSDRFFAERPEGSVSTLKIQRTQQEDSAVYLCASSLALMNTEAFFGQGTRLTVV.

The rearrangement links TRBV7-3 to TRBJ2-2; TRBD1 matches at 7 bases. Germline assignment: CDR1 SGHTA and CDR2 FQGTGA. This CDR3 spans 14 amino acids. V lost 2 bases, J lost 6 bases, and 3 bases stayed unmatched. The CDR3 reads CASSLEGASGELFF. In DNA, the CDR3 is TGTGCCAGCAGCTTAGAGGGGGCGTCCGGGGAGCTGTTTTTT.

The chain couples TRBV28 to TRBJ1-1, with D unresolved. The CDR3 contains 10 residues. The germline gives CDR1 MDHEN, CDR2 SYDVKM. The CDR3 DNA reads TGTGGCGCGATGAACACTGAAGCTTTCTTT. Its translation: CGAMNTEAFF.

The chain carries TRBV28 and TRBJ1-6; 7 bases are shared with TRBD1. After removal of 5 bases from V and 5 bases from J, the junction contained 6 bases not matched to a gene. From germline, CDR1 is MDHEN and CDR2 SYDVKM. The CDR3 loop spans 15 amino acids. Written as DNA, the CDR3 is TGTGCCAGCAGTCCACCCGGGACAGATAATTCACCCCTCCACTTT. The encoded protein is CASSPPGTDNSPLHF. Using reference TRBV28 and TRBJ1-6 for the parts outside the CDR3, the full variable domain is DVKVTQSSRYLVKRTGEKVFLECVQDMDHENMFWYRQDPGLGLRLIYFSYDVKMKEKGDIPEGYSVSREKKERFSLILESASTNQTSMYLCASSPPGTDNSPLHFGNGTRLTVT.

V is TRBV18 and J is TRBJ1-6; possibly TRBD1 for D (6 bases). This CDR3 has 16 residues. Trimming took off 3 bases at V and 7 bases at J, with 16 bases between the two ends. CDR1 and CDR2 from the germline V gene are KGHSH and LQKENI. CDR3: CASSPQGPINNSPLHF. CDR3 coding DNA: TGTGCCAGCTCACCGCAGGGGCCCATAAACAATTCACCCCTCCACTTT.

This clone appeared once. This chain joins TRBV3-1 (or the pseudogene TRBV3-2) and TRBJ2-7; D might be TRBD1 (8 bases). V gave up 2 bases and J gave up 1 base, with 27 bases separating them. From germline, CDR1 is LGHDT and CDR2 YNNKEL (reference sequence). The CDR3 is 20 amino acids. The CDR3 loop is CASSQYRQGRAWRGSYEQYF. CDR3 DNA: TGTGCCAGCAGCCAATATCGACAGGGGAGGGCTTGGCGTGGGTCCTACGAGCAGTACTTC.

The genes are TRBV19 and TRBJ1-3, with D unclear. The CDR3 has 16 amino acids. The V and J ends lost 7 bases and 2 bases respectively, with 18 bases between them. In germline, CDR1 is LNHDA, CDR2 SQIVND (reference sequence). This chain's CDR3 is CASKMGRSSTGNTIYF. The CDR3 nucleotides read TGTGCCAGTAAAATGGGCCGATCCAGCACTGGAAACACCATATATTTT. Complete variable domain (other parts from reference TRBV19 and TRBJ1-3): DGGITQSPKYLFRKEGQNVTLSCEQNLNHDAMYWYRQDPGQGLRLIYYSQIVNDFQKGDIAEGYSVSREKKESFPLTVTSAQKNPTAFYLCASKMGRSSTGNTIYFGEGSWLTVV.

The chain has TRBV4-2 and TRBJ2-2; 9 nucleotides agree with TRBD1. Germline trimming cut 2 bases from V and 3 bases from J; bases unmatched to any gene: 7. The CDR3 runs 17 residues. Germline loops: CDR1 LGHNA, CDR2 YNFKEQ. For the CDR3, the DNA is TGTGCCAGCAGCCAATCTCGGGACAGGGATGACACCGGGGAGCTGTTTTTT. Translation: CASSQSRDRDDTGELFF.

CDR3 region: CASSVTSGPTEQYF. CDR3 DNA: TGTGCCAGCAGCGTGACTAGCGGCCCGACCGAGCAGTACTTC. This chain links TRBV2 with TRBJ2-7; 9 positions agree with TRBD2. From germline, CDR1 is SNHLY and CDR2 FYNNEI. The CDR3 sequence is 14 residues long. Trimming took 6 bases from V and 6 from J; bases not matched to a gene: 9. Using reference TRBV2 and TRBJ2-7 for the parts outside the CDR3, the full variable domain is EPEVTQTPSHQVTQMGQEVILRCVPISNHLYFYWYRQILGQKVEFLVSFYNNEISEKSEIFDDQFSVERPDGSNFTLKIRSTKLEDSAMYFCASSVTSGPTEQYFGPGTRLTVT.

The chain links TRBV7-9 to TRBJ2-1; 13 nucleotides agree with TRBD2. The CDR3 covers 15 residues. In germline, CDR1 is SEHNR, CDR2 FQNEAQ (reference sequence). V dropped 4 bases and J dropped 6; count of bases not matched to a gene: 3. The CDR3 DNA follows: TGTGCCAGCAGCTCAACTAGCGGGAGGGCCAATGAGCAGTTCTTC. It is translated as CASSSTSGRANEQFF. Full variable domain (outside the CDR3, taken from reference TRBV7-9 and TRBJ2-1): DTGVSQNPRHKITKRGQNVTFRCDPISEHNRLYWYRQTLGQGPEFLTYFQNEAQLEKSRLLSDRFSAERPKGSFSTLEIQRTEQGDSAMYLCASSSTSGRANEQFFGPGTRLTVL.

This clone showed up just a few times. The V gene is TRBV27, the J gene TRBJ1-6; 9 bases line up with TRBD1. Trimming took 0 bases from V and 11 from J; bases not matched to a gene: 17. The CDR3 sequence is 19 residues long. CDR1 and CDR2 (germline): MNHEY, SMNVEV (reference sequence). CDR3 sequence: CASSLSTHRLTGGVAPLHF. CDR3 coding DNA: TGTGCCAGCAGTTTATCTACCCATCGGTTAACAGGGGGCGTAGCACCCCTCCACTTT.

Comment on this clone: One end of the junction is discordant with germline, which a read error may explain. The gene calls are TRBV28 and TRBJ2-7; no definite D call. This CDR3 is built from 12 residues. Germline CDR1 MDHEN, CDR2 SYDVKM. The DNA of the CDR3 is TGTGCCAGCAGTTTAGACTCCGACGAGCAGTACTTC. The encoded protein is CASSLDSDEQYF.

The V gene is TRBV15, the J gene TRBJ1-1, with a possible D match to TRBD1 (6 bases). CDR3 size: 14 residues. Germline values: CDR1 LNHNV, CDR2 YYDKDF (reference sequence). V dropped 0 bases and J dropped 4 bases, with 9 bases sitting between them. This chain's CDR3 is CATSRDVGGTEAFF. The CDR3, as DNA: TGTGCCACCAGCAGAGATGTAGGGGGCACTGAAGCTTTCTTT. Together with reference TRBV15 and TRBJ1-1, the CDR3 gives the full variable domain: DAMVIQNPRYQVTQFGKPVTLSCSQTLNHNVMYWYQQKSSQAPKLLFHYYDKDFNNEADTPDNFQSRRPNTSFCFLDIRSPGLGDTAMYLCATSRDVGGTEAFFGQGTRLTVV.

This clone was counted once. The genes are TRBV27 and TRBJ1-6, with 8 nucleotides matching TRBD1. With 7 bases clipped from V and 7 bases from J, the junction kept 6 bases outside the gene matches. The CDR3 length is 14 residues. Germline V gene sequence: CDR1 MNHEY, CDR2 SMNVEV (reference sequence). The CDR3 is CASKTAGGNSPLHF. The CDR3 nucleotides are TGTGCCAGCAAAACCGCAGGGGGCAATTCACCCCTCCACTTT.

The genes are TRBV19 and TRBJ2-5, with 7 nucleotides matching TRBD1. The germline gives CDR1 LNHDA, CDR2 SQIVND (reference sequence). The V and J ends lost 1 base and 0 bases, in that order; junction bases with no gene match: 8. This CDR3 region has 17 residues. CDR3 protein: CASSIGLGGQNQETQYF. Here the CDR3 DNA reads TGTGCCAGTAGTATAGGTCTTGGGGGACAGAACCAAGAGACCCAGTACTTC. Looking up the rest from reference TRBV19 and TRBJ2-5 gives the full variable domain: DGGITQSPKYLFRKEGQNVTLSCEQNLNHDAMYWYRQDPGQGLRLIYYSQIVNDFQKGDIAEGYSVSREKKESFPLTVTSAQKNPTAFYLCASSIGLGGQNQETQYFGPGTRLLVL.

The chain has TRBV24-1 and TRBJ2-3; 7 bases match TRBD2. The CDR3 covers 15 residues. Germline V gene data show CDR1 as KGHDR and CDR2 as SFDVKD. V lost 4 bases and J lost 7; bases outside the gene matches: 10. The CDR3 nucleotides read TGTGCCACCAGTGACCCAAGCGGGATAGTAAATACGCAGTATTTT. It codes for CATSDPSGIVNTQYF.